Following are 6 T cell receptor beta chains from one sample sequenced in a study of T cell responses to AZD1222 COVID-19 vaccine. The method was immunoSEQ multiplex PCR; TCRdb's version includes in-frame clones alone and lacks a portion of them. The table has 95,000 to 150,000 clones, about 89% seen once; the top ten hold 1.5% to 1.8%. The sample consisted of peripheral blood, taken on day 0 of AZD1222 vaccination. The receptor source for this set is an adult in good health.

The chain recombines TRBV6-5 with TRBJ1-1; D remains ambiguous. Germline V gene data show CDR1 as MNHEY and CDR2 as SVGAGI. With 6 bases removed from V and 1 base from J, the gap between germline ends came to 12 bases. The CDR3 has 14 residues. The CDR3 DNA reads as TGTGCCAGCAGCCGATGGTTATGGAACACTGAAGCTTTCTTT. This sequence encodes CASSRWLWNTEAFF.

The chain employs TRBV5-1 and TRBJ1-1; 7 nucleotides line up with TRBD1. This CDR3 region has 15 residues. V lost 3 bases to trimming and J lost 5 bases; unmatched junction nucleotides: 10. Germline V gives CDR1 SGHRS, CDR2 YFSETQ. CDR3: CASSSLTGTGTEAFF. The CDR3 bases are TGCGCCAGCAGCTCCCTGACAGGGACGGGGACTGAAGCTTTCTTT.

This CDR3 is CASSSIMGVGYTF. CDR3 nucleotide sequence: TGTGCCAGCAGCTCGATAATGGGGGTGGGCTACACCTTC. The rearrangement links TRBV7-3 to TRBJ1-2, with D possibly TRBD1 on 5 matching bases. Trimming took off 4 bases at V and 8 bases at J, with 14 bases between the two ends. Per germline, CDR1 SGHTA and CDR2 FQGTGA. The CDR3 contains 13 residues.

V is TRBV11-1 and J is TRBJ1-1; D gene uncertain. The V and J ends lost 4 bases and 4 bases respectively, with 7 bases between them. CDR1 and CDR2 from the germline V gene are SGHAT and FQDESV (reference sequence). This CDR3 is 12 amino acids long. The CDR3 nucleotides read TGTGCCAGCAGCTGGTTGGGCACTGAAGCTTTCTTT. Translated, it gives CASSWLGTEAFF.

The V gene is TRBV9, the J gene TRBJ2-7; 9 bases fit TRBD2. J gave up 5 bases and V 0 bases, and 9 bases lay outside the gene matches. This CDR3 is built from 16 residues. Germline V gives CDR1 SGDLS, CDR2 YYNGEE. CDR3 in DNA: TGTGCCAGCAGCGTAGGGTATAGCGGGAGATTCGACGAGCAGTACTTC. Amino acids: CASSVGYSGRFDEQYF.

The J gene is TRBJ1-1, the V gene TRBV19, with TRBD1 matching 8 bases. Germline values: CDR1 LNHDA, CDR2 SQIVND (reference sequence). The CDR3 has 16 residues. The V segment lost 6 bases and the J segment 1 base; nucleotides outside the gene matches: 10. CDR3 nucleotide sequence: TGTGCCAGTAGCCGCTCCCCCGGACAGGGGAACACTGAAGCTTTCTTT. Encoded protein: CASSRSPGQGNTEAFF.